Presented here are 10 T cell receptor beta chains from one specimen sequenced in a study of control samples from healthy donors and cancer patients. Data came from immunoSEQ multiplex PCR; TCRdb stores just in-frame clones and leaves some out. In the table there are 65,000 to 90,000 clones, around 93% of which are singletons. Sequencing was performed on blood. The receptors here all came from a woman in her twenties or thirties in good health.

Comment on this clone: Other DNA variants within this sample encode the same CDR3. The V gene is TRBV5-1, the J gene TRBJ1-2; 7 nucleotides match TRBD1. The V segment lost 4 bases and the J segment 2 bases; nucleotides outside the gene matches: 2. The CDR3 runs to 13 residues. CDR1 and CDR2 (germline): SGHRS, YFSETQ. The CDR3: CASSLGQNYGYTF. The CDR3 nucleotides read TGCGCCAGCAGCCTGGGACAGAACTATGGCTACACCTTC.

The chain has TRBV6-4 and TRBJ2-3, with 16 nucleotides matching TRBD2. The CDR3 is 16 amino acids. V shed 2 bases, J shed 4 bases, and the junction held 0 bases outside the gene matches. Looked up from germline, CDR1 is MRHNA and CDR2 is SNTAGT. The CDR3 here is CASSDGTSGGADTQYF. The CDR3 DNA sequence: TGTGCCAGCAGTGACGGGACTAGCGGGGGGGCAGATACGCAGTATTTT.

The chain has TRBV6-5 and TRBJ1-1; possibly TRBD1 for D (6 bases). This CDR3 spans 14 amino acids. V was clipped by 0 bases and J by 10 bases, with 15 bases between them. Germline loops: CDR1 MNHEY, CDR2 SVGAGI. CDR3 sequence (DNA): TGTGCCAGCAGTTACTCGGGGGCCGGACTAAGAGCTTTCTTT. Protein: CASSYSGAGLRAFF.

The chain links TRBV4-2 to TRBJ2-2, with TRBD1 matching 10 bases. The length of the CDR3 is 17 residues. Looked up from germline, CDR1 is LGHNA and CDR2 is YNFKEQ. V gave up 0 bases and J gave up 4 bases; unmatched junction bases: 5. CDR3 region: CASSQDPGQGVTGELFF. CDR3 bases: TGTGCCAGCAGCCAAGATCCCGGACAGGGGGTCACCGGGGAGCTGTTTTTT.

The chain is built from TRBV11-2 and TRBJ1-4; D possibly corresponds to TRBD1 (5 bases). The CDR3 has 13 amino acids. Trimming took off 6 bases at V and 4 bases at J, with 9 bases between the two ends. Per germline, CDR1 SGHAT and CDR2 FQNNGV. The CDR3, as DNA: TGTGCCAGCAGTCTGACAGATAATGAAAAACTGTTTTTT. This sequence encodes CASSLTDNEKLFF.

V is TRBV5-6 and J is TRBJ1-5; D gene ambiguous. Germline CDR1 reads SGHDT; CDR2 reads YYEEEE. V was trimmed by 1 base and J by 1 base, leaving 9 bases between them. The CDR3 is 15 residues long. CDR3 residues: CASSLNSPSNQPQHF. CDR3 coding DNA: TGTGCCAGCAGCTTGAACAGCCCGAGCAATCAGCCCCAGCATTTT.

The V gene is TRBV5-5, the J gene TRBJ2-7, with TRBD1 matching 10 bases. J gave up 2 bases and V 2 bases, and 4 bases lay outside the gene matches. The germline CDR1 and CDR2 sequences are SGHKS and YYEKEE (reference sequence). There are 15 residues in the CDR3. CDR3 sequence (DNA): TGTGCCAGCAGCTTATGGGACAGGGGAACCTACGAGCAGTACGTC. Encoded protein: CASSLWDRGTYEQYV.

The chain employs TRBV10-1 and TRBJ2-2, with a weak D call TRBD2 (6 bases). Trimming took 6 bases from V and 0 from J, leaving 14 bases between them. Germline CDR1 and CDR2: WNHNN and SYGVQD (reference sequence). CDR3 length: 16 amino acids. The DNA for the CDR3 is TGCGCCAGCAGCCGGGAAGGAGGGACGAACACCGGGGAGCTGTTTTTT. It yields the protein CASSREGGTNTGELFF.

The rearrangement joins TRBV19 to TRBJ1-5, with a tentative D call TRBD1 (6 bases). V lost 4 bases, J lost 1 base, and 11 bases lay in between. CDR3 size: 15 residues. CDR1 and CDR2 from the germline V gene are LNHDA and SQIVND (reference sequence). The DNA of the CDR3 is TGTGCCAGTAGTACCTACGGACAGAGCAATCAGCCCCAGCATTTT. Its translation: CASSTYGQSNQPQHF.

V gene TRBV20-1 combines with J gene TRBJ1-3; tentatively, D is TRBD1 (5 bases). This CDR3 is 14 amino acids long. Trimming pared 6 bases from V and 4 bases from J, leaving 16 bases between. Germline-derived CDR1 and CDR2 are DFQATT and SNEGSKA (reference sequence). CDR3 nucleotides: TGCAGTGCCAGTCAGGGCTCGGGGGGAAACACCATATATTTT. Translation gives CSASQGSGGNTIYF.